The sequence of this T cell receptor (beta chain) was determined in a study of cytomegalovirus exposure and HLA in healthy donors. Study-level findings and limits: A later analysis revealed that TCR association rates differed between HLA loci, peaking at DRB1 and bottoming out at HLA-C. A later analysis linked a missense variant in DCLRE1C to the trimming of TCR beta V and J genes.

Concerning this clone itself: Its target is unknown.

The PCR made use of 60 Vbeta and 13 Jbeta primers. Using immunoSEQ multiplex PCR, the repertoire was profiled, and TCRdb retains in-frame clones only, with some absent. The sample consists of 150,000 to 200,000 clones, roughly 79% of them appearing once. This CDR3 spans 18 amino acids. Trimming cost V 1 base and J 1 base, with 17 bases left between them. Germline V lookup: CDR1 MDHEN, CDR2 SYDVKM. The chain couples TRBV28 to TRBJ2-1; the D gene is possibly TRBD1 (6 bases). Sequencing input: PBMCs. The TCR sequence derives from a young woman in good health and CMV-seropositive. CDR3 sequence (DNA): TGTGCCAGCAGTTTATTACGGACAGAGTTCGGGTCCTACAATGAGCAGTTCTTC. It is translated as CASSLLRTEFGSYNEQFF. The full variable domain, completed using reference TRBV28 and TRBJ2-1, is DVKVTQSSRYLVKRTGEKVFLECVQDMDHENMFWYRQDPGLGLRLIYFSYDVKMKEKGDIPEGYSVSREKKERFSLILESASTNQTSMYLCASSLLRTEFGSYNEQFFGPGTRLTVL.